Below, one T cell receptor beta chain is given with its context. The data were produced by immunoSEQ multiplex PCR, yet TCRdb's version contains in-frame clones alone and is incomplete. In the table there are a few hundred thousand clones, about 86% of which are singletons. V lost 4 bases and J 8 bases, leaving 18 bases between the germline ends. CDR1 and CDR2 from the germline V gene are SGHRS and YFSETQ. The CDR3 spans 15 residues. The sample originates from a study of blood T cell repertoires in COVID-19. The Seattle patients, enrolled during active infection, were followed longitudinally. This TCR was sampled from a woman aged 70-85 years with COVID-19, enrolled during active disease. This chain links TRBV5-1 with TRBJ2-2, with D possibly matching TRBD2 (5 bases). Material: peripheral blood. The CDR3 loop is CASSPGLREAGELFF. CDR3 bases: TGCGCCAGCAGCCCGGGTCTTCGGGAAGCTGGGGAGCTGTTTTTT.